These 5 T cell receptor beta chains originate from one sample sequenced in a study of OX40 agonist ivuxolimab in advanced cancers. Clones were sequenced by immunoSEQ multiplex PCR, and TCRdb holds only the in-frame ones, with some missing. The table lists 15,000 to 20,000 clones, around 91% of them singletons. Material: CD4+ or CD8+ T cells sorted from blood, obtained in a trial of the OX40 agonist ivuxolimab. These receptors were taken from an adult with an advanced solid tumor such as melanoma, head and neck, liver or kidney cancer.

The V gene is TRBV29-1, the J gene TRBJ2-7, with a weak D call TRBD1 (6 bases). The CDR3 consists of 13 residues. Germline CDR1 is SQVTM and CDR2 is ANQGSEA. V gave up 6 bases and J gave up 3 bases, with 15 bases separating them. CDR3 amino acids: CSVRDTEHYEQYF. The CDR3 DNA follows: TGCAGCGTACGGGACACGGAACACTACGAGCAGTACTTC.

V gene TRBV6-1 combines with J gene TRBJ1-1; D possibly corresponds to TRBD1 (6 bases). V lost 3 bases and J lost 8, with 13 bases in between. Germline loops: CDR1 MNHNS, CDR2 SASEGT. The CDR3 loop spans 13 amino acids. Written as DNA, the CDR3 is TGTGCCAGCAGTGACTCCCCGACAGGCGAAGCTTTCTTT. As protein: CASSDSPTGEAFF.

The rearrangement links TRBV4-1 to TRBJ2-7; 11 nucleotides align to TRBD2. CDR1 MGHRA and CDR2 YSYEKL come from the germline V gene. The CDR3 is 15 residues long. Trimming took 1 base from V and 3 from J; bases not matched to a gene: 2. CDR3 DNA sequence: TGCGCCAGCAGCCAAGTAACTAGCGGGAGCTACGAGCAGTACTTC. It specifies CASSQVTSGSYEQYF.

The V call is TRBV7-9, the J call TRBJ2-7; 12 bases agree with TRBD1. V lost 5 bases and J lost 9; bases outside the gene matches: 8. Germline values: CDR1 SEHNR, CDR2 FQNEAQ (reference sequence). The CDR3 is made up of 14 amino acids. Written as DNA, the CDR3 is TGTGCCAGCAGCGAGGGACAGGGGGCGCCCCGGCAGTACTTC. Protein: CASSEGQGAPRQYF. Using reference TRBV7-9 and TRBJ2-7 for the parts outside the CDR3, the full variable domain is DTGVSQNPRHKITKRGQNVTFRCDPISEHNRLYWYRQTLGQGPEFLTYFQNEAQLEKSRLLSDRFSAERPKGSFSTLEIQRTEQGDSAMYLCASSEGQGAPRQYFGPGTRLTVT.

This chain joins TRBV7-9 and TRBJ2-3; TRBD2 might be the D (6 bases). This CDR3 comprises 15 residues. Trimming shortened V by 2 bases and J by 5 bases, and 14 bases separated the two germline ends. Germline CDR1 SEHNR, CDR2 FQNEAQ (reference sequence). CDR3: CASSLPRTTRDTQYF. The CDR3 region has the DNA TGTGCCAGCAGCTTACCCCGGACTACTCGAGATACGCAGTATTTT.